This T cell receptor beta chain is from a study of T cells after yellow fever vaccination. A single record per CDR3 protein comes from TCRdb applying MiXCR to the 5' RACE reads. The profile covers 500,000 to 650,000 distinct CDR3 sequences, with 12% appearing a single time and 15% taken by the ten largest. There are 16 residues in the CDR3. The ends were cut back, 7 bases at V and 4 bases at J, with 22 bases in the middle. Germline CDR1 reads MNHEY; CDR2 reads SVGEGT. Here the sequenced sample was PBMCs, taken on the day of the yellow fever booster vaccination. The TCR comes from a man aged 30 to 45 who received the YFV17D yellow fever vaccine. The gene calls are TRBV6-2 or TRBV6-3 and TRBJ1-1; weak D call: TRBD1 (6 bases). The CDR3 bases are TGTGCCAGCAAACCCACAGGGTTTGCGGGGGTCACTGAAGCTTTCTTT. Translation: CASKPTGFAGVTEAFF.